Following are 9 T cell receptor beta chains from one sample sequenced in a study of blood T cell repertoires in COVID-19. The assay was immunoSEQ multiplex PCR, and TCRdb's table has in-frame clones only and misses some. The table has approximately 40,000 clones, approximately 88% seen once. The sample consisted of peripheral blood. The receptors were gathered from a woman between 65 and 79 years old with acute or convalescent COVID-19.

The chain combines TRBV6-4 with TRBJ1-4; 8 bases line up with TRBD1. V lost 2 bases and J lost 6; bases outside the gene matches: 2. Germline V gives CDR1 MRHNA, CDR2 SNTAGT. CDR3 length equals 14 residues. CDR3 amino acids: CASSDPRGHEKLFF. CDR3 nucleotide sequence: TGTGCCAGCAGTGACCCCAGGGGGCATGAAAAACTGTTTTTT.

The sample holds one count of this clone. J is TRBJ2-1 and V is TRBV24-1; D might be TRBD2 (6 bases). The CDR3 contains 17 residues. Germline CDR1 is KGHDR and CDR2 is SFDVKD. The ends were cut back, 4 bases at V and 7 bases at J, with 22 bases in the middle. The CDR3 reads CATSDTTSSGRWNEQFF. In DNA form, the CDR3 reads TGTGCCACCAGTGACACCACTAGCAGTGGTAGGTGGAATGAGCAGTTCTTC.

The rearrangement uses TRBV4-1 and TRBJ2-5, with 8 bases fitting TRBD1. CDR1 is MGHRA and CDR2 is YSYEKL in the germline V gene. After removal of 0 bases from V and 4 bases from J, the junction contained 10 bases not matched to a gene. The CDR3 length is 17 residues. CDR3 residues: CASSQESGQGAGETQYF. CDR3 DNA: TGCGCCAGCAGCCAAGAATCCGGGCAGGGGGCCGGAGAGACCCAGTACTTC.

V and J are TRBV7-2 and TRBJ2-2, with TRBD2 as a possible D gene (7 bases). Germline CDR1 reads SGHTA; CDR2 reads FQGNSA. The CDR3 sequence is 15 residues long. Trimming removed 6 bases at V and 3 bases at J, with 14 bases between. Written as DNA, the CDR3 is TGTGCCAGCAGAGCGGCGGGGGCCTACACCGGGGAGCTGTTTTTT. Residues: CASRAAGAYTGELFF. Complete variable domain (other parts from reference TRBV7-2 and TRBJ2-2): GAGVSQSPSNKVTEKGKDVELRCDPISGHTALYWYRQSLGQGLEFLIYFQGNSAPDKSGLPSDRFSAERTGGSVSTLTIQRTQQEDSAVYLCASRAAGAYTGELFFGEGSRLTVL.

This clone appeared once. CDR3 sequence (DNA): TGTGCCAGCAGAACCACAGGGGGAAATCAGCCCCAGCATTTT. Translating it yields CASRTTGGNQPQHF. The J gene is TRBJ1-5, the V gene TRBV2; 8 bases match TRBD1. Losses at the gene ends were 6 bases for V and 4 bases for J; bases not matched to a gene: 5. This CDR3 has 14 residues. CDR1 and CDR2 from the germline V gene are SNHLY and FYNNEI. Full variable domain (outside the CDR3, taken from reference TRBV2 and TRBJ1-5): EPEVTQTPSHQVTQMGQEVILRCVPISNHLYFYWYRQILGQKVEFLVSFYNNEISEKSEIFDDQFSVERPDGSNFTLKIRSTKLEDSAMYFCASRTTGGNQPQHFGDGTRLSIL.

By share of the sample, this clone is medium-sized (0.01 to 0.1%). The chain employs TRBV7-8 and TRBJ2-1; D is perhaps TRBD2 (5 bases). V was clipped by 1 base and J by 6 bases, with 10 bases between them. The CDR3 is made up of 14 amino acids. Per germline, CDR1 SGHVS and CDR2 FQNEAQ. The CDR3 region has the DNA TGTGCCAGCAGCTTAGGTAGGACTCTCAATGAGCAGTTCTTC. It encodes CASSLGRTLNEQFF.

The gene calls are TRBV19 and TRBJ2-1; TRBD2 aligns across 10 bases. The V gene end was trimmed by 0 bases and the J gene end by 16 bases; junction bases not matched to a gene: 9. The CDR3 sequence is 14 residues long. Germline V gene sequence: CDR1 LNHDA, CDR2 SQIVND (reference sequence). DNA for the CDR3: TGTGCCAGTAGTATAGACCCGATAGCGGGAGGTATCTTCTTC. Translation: CASSIDPIAGGIFF.

CDR3 DNA sequence: TGTGCCAGCTCGATCGGGGGACTGGTCTGGCTAGCTTTCTTT. This sequence encodes CASSIGGLVWLAFF. This rearrangement joins TRBV7-9 to TRBJ1-1, with a possible D match to TRBD1 (5 bases). This CDR3 has 14 residues. Germline V gene lookup returns CDR1 SEHNR and CDR2 FQNEAQ (reference sequence). Trimming removed 8 bases at V and 10 bases at J, with 23 bases between.

V gene TRBV15 combines with J gene TRBJ2-3; D is unresolved. V lost 1 base, J lost 1 base, and 9 bases lay in between. There are 15 residues in the CDR3. Germline loops: CDR1 LNHNV, CDR2 YYDKDF (reference sequence). CDR3 loop: CATSRGDTGTDTQYF. The CDR3 nucleotides read TGTGCCACCAGCAGAGGCGACACAGGCACAGATACGCAGTATTTT. Full variable domain (rest looked up from reference TRBV15 and TRBJ2-3): DAMVIQNPRYQVTQFGKPVTLSCSQTLNHNVMYWYQQKSSQAPKLLFHYYDKDFNNEADTPDNFQSRRPNTSFCFLDIRSPGLGDTAMYLCATSRGDTGTDTQYFGPGTRLTVL.